One sample yielded the 11 T cell receptor beta chains listed below, sequenced in a study of T cells in Graves' hyperthyroidism and ophthalmopathy. From RNA transcripts, TCR beta CDR3 regions were amplified. An initial round of RT-PCR targeting the TCR CDR3 relied on the HTBI primer set. MiXCR, run by TCRdb on the multiplex PCR reads, gives a single entry per CDR3 protein. The sample has 500,000 to 650,000 distinct CDR3 sequences; about a sixth are singletons. Sequences were obtained from blood. The receptor source for this set is a young woman with Graves' ophthalmopathy.

The V call is TRBV20-1, the J call TRBJ2-7, with D perhaps matching TRBD1 (6 bases). This CDR3 is built from 15 residues. Germline V CDR1 and CDR2: DFQATT, SNEGSKA (reference sequence). V lost 0 bases to trimming and J lost 5 bases, with 17 bases between them. The CDR3 loop is CSARDPGAHLDEQYF. DNA for the CDR3: TGCAGTGCTAGAGATCCAGGGGCGCATCTGGACGAGCAGTACTTC.

The V gene is TRBV12-3 or TRBV12-4, the J gene TRBJ1-6, with 9 bases matching TRBD1. The CDR3 has 17 amino acids. The V and J ends lost 5 bases and 7 bases, in that order; junction bases with no gene match: 12. CDR3 sequence reads: CASSLWQGTGQNSPLHF. As DNA, the CDR3 is TGTGCCAGCAGTCTATGGCAGGGGACAGGGCAAAATTCACCCCTCCACTTT.

This clonotype was recorded many times. V usage is TRBV27 and J usage is TRBJ2-7; perhaps TRBD2 as D (5 bases). Germline CDR1 reads MNHEY; CDR2 reads SMNVEV (reference sequence). The V gene lost 4 bases and the J gene lost 5 bases, with 12 bases spanning the gap. This CDR3 has 13 residues. CDR3 sequence reads: CASSSLGLHEQYF. The DNA for the CDR3 is TGTGCCAGCAGTTCCCTTGGACTTCACGAGCAGTACTTC.

The chain recombines TRBV24-1 with TRBJ1-2, with TRBD1 matching 8 bases. CDR3 size: 16 residues. V was pared by 3 bases and J by 4 bases, with 9 bases of the junction left unmatched. Germline V CDR1 and CDR2: KGHDR, SFDVKD. DNA of the CDR3: TGTGCCACCAGTGATCCCCGGGACAGGAACCTCTATGGCTACACCTTC. Protein product: CATSDPRDRNLYGYTF.

This clonotype has more than one count but fewer than ten. V and J are TRBV20-1 and TRBJ1-1, with D unclear. The germline V gene encodes CDR1 DFQATT and CDR2 SNEGSKA (reference sequence). The CDR3 sequence is 12 residues long. Between the trimmed V and J ends, which lost 0 bases and 4 bases, there was a span of 6 bases. CDR3 bases: TGCAGTGCTAGAGATGGACCCACTGAAGCTTTCTTT. It codes for CSARDGPTEAFF.

The rearrangement links TRBV11-2 to TRBJ2-3; maybe TRBD2 (6 bases). The V end lost 1 base, the J end lost 0 bases, and 14 bases lay between the germline ends. The germline CDR1 and CDR2 sequences are SGHAT and FQNNGV. The CDR3 length is 17 residues. The CDR3 loop is CASSLGALAPSTDTQYF. CDR3 sequence (DNA): TGTGCCAGCAGCTTAGGCGCTCTAGCGCCCAGCACAGATACGCAGTATTTT.

In this sample, this clonotype turned up many times. The rearrangement links TRBV6-1 to TRBJ2-7; TRBD2 is a possible D gene (5 bases). Trimming shortened V by 2 bases and J by 1 base, and 9 bases separated the two germline ends. The CDR3 sequence is 14 residues long. Germline V gene sequence: CDR1 MNHNS, CDR2 SASEGT. The CDR3 spells CASSEIGGSYEQYF. As DNA, the CDR3 is TGTGCCAGCAGTGAAATAGGCGGGTCCTACGAGCAGTACTTC.

This clonotype was seen a handful of times. The CDR3 region has the DNA TGTGCCAGCAACCCCAGGGGGGCCGCCGGGGAGCTGTTTTTT. Translated, it gives CASNPRGAAGELFF. The chain joins TRBV9 to TRBJ2-2, with D perhaps TRBD1 (7 bases). Germline CDR1 SGDLS, CDR2 YYNGEE. The V and J ends lost 6 bases and 6 bases respectively, with 15 bases between them. The CDR3 loop spans 14 amino acids.

The chain links TRBV29-1 to TRBJ2-5; D gene ambiguous. Germline assignment: CDR1 SQVTM and CDR2 ANQGSEA. CDR3 length equals 13 residues. Trimming took off 3 bases at V and 0 bases at J, with 8 bases between the two ends. CDR3 bases: TGCAGCGTTGACCGTCTAGACCAAGAGACCCAGTACTTC. This sequence encodes CSVDRLDQETQYF.

This clonotype was picked up many times. The CDR3 region is CASGFNLAPYEQYF. CDR3 in DNA: TGTGCCAGCGGATTTAACCTGGCCCCCTACGAGCAGTACTTC. This chain connects TRBV7-3 to TRBJ2-7, with no clear D. The CDR3 totals 14 residues. Germline V gene sequence: CDR1 SGHTA, CDR2 FQGTGA. Trimming stripped 8 bases from V and 2 bases from J, with 16 bases between.

This clonotype was counted many times. V gene TRBV30 combines with J gene TRBJ1-5; 8 bases match TRBD1. The junction had 10 bases not matched to a gene; V was cut back by 0 bases and J by 9 bases. Germline CDR1 is GTSNPN and CDR2 is SVGIG (reference sequence). This CDR3 spans 15 amino acids. This chain's CDR3 is CAWSVPGTGRRPQHF. The CDR3 region has the DNA TGTGCCTGGAGTGTACCCGGGACAGGTCGTAGGCCCCAGCATTTT. Using reference TRBV30 and TRBJ1-5 for the parts outside the CDR3, the full variable domain is SQTIHQWPATLVQPVGSPLSLECTVEGTSNPNLYWYRQAAGRGLQLLFYSVGIGQISSEVPQNLSASRPQDRQFILSSKKLLLSDSGFYLCAWSVPGTGRRPQHFGDGTRLSIL.